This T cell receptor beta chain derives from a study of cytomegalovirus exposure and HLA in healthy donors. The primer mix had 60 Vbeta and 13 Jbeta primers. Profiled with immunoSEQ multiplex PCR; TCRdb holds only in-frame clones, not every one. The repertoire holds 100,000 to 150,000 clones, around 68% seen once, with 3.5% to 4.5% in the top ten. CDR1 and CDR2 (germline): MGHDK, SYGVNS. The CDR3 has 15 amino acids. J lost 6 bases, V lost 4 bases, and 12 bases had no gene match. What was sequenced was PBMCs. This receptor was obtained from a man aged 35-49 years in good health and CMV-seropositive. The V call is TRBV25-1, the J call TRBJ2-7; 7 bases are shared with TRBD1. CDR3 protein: CASSAPDRSLVEQYF. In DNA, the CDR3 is TGTGCCAGCAGTGCCCCGGACAGGAGCCTAGTCGAGCAGTACTTC.